A selection of T cell receptor beta chains follows, all from one sample in a study of molecular identifiers for immune sequencing clone quantification. MiXCR, run by TCRdb on the PCR reads, gives a single entry per CDR3 protein. Among about 500,000 distinct CDR3 sequences listed, around 23% were seen once. The sequenced sample consisted of naive CD8+ T cells from blood, with Jurkat cell RNA spiked in. These receptors originate from a human donor in good health. Some libraries in this study had Jurkat cell RNA spiked in. CDR3s include the opening cysteine and the closing phenylalanine or tryptophan. D genes are given only for firm matches. A row's size may be missing; if present it is once, few, many or a size class.

>TRBV4-1|TRBJ2-7|TRBD1|-
CASSQGGQGSFEQYF
TGCGCCAGCAGCCAAGGGGGACAGGGTTCTTTCGAGCAGTACTTC
>TRBV7-9|TRBJ2-1|-|few
CASIPALGNEQFF
TGTGCCAGCATCCCGGCGTTGGGGAATGAGCAGTTCTTC
>TRBV6-2/TRBV6-3|TRBJ2-6|-|many
CASTLFPGANVLTF
TGTGCCAGCACCCTATTCCCTGGGGCCAACGTCCTGACTTTC
>TRBV19|TRBJ2-7|TRBD1|-
CASSSRTGKEDEQYF
TGTGCCAGTAGTAGCCGGACAGGGAAGGAGGACGAGCAGTACTTC
>TRBV12-3/TRBV12-4|TRBJ2-2|TRBD1|few
CASSPEQGAPGELFF
TGTGCCAGCAGTCCCGAACAGGGGGCCCCCGGGGAGCTGTTTTTT
>TRBV6-2/TRBV6-3|TRBJ1-6|-|-
CASSYFAEWMSSYNSPLHF
TGTGCCAGCAGTTATTTCGCGGAATGGATGAGCTCCTATAATTCACCCCTCCACTTT
>TRBV27|TRBJ2-7|-|-
CASRASSYEQYF
TGTGCCAGCAGGGCCAGCTCCTACGAGCAGTACTTC
>TRBV4-3|TRBJ2-1|TRBD2|few
CASSRGTTDYNEQFF
TGCGCCAGCAGTCGCGGGACTACAGACTACAATGAGCAGTTCTTC
>TRBV18|TRBJ1-5|-|-
CASSGPGPIVWPQHF
TGTGCCAGCTCAGGACCGGGACCTATCGTGTGGCCCCAGCATTTT
>TRBV5-6|TRBJ2-7|-|-
CASSLANPSYEQYF
TGTGCCAGCAGCTTGGCAAACCCTTCCTACGAGCAGTACTTC
>TRBV7-9|TRBJ2-5|-|-
CASSLVRDKQETQYF
TGTGCCAGCAGCTTAGTTCGAGACAAGCAAGAGACCCAGTACTTC
>TRBV9|TRBJ1-2|-|-
CASSVDAGDWRYTF
TGTGCCAGCAGCGTAGACGCAGGGGATTGGCGCTACACCTTC
>TRBV20-1|TRBJ2-7|-|-
CSAEGRAWVGEQYF
TGCAGTGCTGAAGGTCGGGCCTGGGTCGGCGAGCAGTACTTC
>TRBV7-9|TRBJ2-5|-|many
CASSLDSNQETQYF
TGTGCCAGCAGCTTAGACAGCAACCAAGAGACCCAGTACTTC
>TRBV7-8|TRBJ1-1|-|few
CASSAVTGIEAFF
TGTGCCAGCAGCGCGGTCACAGGGATTGAAGCTTTCTTT
>TRBV7-6|TRBJ2-1|TRBD2|-
CASSPTSGGRSYNEQFF
TGTGCCAGCAGCCCGACTAGCGGGGGCCGTTCCTACAATGAGCAGTTCTTC
>TRBV4-3|TRBJ2-7|TRBD2|few
CASSRGTSGASSYEQYF
TGCGCCAGCAGCCGAGGGACTAGCGGGGCTAGCTCCTACGAGCAGTACTTC